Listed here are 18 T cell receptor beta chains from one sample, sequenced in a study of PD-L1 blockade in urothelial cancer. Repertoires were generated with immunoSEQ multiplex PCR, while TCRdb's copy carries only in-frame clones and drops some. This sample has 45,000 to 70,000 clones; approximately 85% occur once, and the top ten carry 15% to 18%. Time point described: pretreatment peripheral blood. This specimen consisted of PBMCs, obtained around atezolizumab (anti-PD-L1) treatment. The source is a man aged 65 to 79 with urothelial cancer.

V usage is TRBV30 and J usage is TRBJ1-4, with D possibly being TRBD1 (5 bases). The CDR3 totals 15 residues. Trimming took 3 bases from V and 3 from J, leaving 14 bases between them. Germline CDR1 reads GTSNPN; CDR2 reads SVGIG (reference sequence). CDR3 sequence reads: CAWRAGRGANEKLFF. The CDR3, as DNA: TGTGCCTGGAGGGCCGGGCGGGGGGCTAATGAAAAACTGTTTTTT.

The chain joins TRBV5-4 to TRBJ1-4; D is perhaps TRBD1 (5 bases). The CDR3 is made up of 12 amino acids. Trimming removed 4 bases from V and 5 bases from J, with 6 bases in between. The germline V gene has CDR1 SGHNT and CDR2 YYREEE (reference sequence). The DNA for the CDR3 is TGTGCCAGCAGCGGGGCGAATGAAAAACTGTTTTTT. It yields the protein CASSGANEKLFF. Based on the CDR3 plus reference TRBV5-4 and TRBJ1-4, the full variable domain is ETGVTQSPTHLIKTRGQQVTLRCSSQSGHNTVSWYQQALGQGPQFIFQYYREEENGRGNFPPRFSGLQFPNYSSELNVNALELDDSALYLCASSGANEKLFFGSGTQLSVL.

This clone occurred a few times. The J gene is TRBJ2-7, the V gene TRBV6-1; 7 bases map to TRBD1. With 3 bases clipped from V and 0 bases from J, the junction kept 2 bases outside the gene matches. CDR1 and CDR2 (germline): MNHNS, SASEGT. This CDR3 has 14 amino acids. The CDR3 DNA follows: TGTGCCAGCAGTGAGGGGGACAGCTCCTACGAGCAGTACTTC. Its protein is CASSEGDSSYEQYF.

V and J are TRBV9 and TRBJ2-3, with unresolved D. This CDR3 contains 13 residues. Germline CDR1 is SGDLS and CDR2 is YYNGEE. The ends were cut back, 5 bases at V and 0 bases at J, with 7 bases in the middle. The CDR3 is CASSYTSTDTQYF. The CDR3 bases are TGTGCCAGCAGTTACACGAGCACAGATACGCAGTATTTT.

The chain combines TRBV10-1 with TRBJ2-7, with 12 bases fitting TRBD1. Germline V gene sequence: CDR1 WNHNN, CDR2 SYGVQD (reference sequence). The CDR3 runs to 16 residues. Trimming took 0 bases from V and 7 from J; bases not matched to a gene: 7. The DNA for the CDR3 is TGCGCCAGCAGTGAGTCGCCGGGACAGGGGGCGCAGGAGCAGTACTTC. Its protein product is CASSESPGQGAQEQYF.

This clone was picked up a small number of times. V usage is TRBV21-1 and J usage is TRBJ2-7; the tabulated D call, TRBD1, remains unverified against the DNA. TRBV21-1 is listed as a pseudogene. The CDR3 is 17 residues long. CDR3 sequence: CASSRSSSGQGIDEQYF. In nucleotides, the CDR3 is TGTGCCAGTTCAAGATCCAGTTCAGGACAGGGCATCGACGAGCAGTACTTC.

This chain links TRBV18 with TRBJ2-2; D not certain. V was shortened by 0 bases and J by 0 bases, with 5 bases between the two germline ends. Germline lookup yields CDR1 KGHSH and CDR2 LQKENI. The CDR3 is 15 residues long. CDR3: CASSPPNSNTGELFF. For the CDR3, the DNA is TGTGCCAGCTCACCACCGAACTCGAACACCGGGGAGCTGTTTTTT.

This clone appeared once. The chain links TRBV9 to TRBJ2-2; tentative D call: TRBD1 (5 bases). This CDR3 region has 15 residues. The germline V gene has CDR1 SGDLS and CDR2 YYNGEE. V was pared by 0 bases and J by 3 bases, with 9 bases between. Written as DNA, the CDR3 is TGTGCCAGCAGCGTAGACGGCAGGGACACCGGGGAGCTGTTTTTT. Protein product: CASSVDGRDTGELFF.

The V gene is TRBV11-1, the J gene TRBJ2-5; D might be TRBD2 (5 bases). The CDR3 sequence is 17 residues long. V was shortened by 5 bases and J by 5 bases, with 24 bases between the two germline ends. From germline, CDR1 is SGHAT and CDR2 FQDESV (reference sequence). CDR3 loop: CASSASPVPIIAETQYF. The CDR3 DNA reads TGTGCCAGCAGCGCTAGCCCAGTCCCGATCATCGCGGAGACCCAGTACTTC.

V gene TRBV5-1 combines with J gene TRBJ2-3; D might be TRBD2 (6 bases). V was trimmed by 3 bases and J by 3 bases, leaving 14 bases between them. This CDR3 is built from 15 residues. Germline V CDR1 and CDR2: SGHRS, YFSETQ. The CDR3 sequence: CASSSGVTATDTQYF. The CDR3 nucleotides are TGCGCCAGCAGCTCGGGGGTGACAGCTACAGATACGCAGTATTTT.

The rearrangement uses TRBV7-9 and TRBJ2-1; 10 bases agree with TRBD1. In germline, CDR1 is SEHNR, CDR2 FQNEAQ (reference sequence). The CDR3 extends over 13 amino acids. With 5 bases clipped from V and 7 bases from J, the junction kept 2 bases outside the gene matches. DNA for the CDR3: TGTGCCAGCAGCCGGACAGGGGGAAATGAGCAGTTCTTC. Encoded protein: CASSRTGGNEQFF.

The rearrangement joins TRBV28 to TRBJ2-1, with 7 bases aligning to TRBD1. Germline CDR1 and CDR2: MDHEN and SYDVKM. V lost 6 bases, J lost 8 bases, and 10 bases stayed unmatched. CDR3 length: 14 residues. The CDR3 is CASRRTGTVYEQFF. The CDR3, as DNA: TGTGCCAGCAGACGAACCGGGACAGTTTATGAGCAGTTCTTC.

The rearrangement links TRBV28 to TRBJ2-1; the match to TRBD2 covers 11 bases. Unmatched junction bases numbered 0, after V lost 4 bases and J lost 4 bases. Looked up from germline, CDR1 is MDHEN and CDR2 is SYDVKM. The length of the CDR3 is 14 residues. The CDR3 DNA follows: TGTGCCAGCAGTTGGACTAGCGGGTACAATGAGCAGTTCTTC. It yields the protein CASSWTSGYNEQFF.

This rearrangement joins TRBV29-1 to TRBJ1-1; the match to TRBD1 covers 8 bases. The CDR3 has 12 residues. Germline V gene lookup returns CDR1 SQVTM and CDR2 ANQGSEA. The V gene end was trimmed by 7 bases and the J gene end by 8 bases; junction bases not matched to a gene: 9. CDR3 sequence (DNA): TGCAGCGCCTCGGACAGGGTAGGAGAAGCTTTCTTT. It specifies CSASDRVGEAFF.

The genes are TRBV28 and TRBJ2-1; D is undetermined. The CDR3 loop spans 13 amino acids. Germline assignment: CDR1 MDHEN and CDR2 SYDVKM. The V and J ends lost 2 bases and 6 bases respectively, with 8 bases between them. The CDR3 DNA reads TGTGCCAGCAGTTTAGGGCAGACCAATGAGCAGTTCTTC. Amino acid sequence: CASSLGQTNEQFF.

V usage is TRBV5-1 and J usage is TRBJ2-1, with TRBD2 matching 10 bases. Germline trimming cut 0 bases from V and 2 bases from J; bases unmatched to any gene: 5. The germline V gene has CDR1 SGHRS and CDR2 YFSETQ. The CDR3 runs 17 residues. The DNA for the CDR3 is TGCGCCAGCAGCTTGGGCGAAGCGGGAGGGGCCTACAATGAGCAGTTCTTC. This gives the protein CASSLGEAGGAYNEQFF.

The CDR3 coding sequence is TGTGCCAGTTCTGACAGGGCGCGAGGTGAAAAACTGTTTTTT. Its translation: CASSDRARGEKLFF. The V gene is TRBV19, the J gene TRBJ1-4; TRBD1 agrees at 7 bases. The CDR3 loop spans 14 amino acids. Trimming cost V 8 bases and J 7 bases; bases outside gene matches: 10. Germline-derived CDR1 and CDR2 are LNHDA and SQIVND (reference sequence).

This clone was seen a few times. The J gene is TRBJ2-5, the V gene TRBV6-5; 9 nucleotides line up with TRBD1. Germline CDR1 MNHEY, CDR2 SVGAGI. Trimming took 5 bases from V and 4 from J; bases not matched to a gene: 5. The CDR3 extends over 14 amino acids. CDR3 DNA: TGTGCCAGCAGTCTACAGACAGGGGGAGAGACCCAGTACTTC. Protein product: CASSLQTGGETQYF.